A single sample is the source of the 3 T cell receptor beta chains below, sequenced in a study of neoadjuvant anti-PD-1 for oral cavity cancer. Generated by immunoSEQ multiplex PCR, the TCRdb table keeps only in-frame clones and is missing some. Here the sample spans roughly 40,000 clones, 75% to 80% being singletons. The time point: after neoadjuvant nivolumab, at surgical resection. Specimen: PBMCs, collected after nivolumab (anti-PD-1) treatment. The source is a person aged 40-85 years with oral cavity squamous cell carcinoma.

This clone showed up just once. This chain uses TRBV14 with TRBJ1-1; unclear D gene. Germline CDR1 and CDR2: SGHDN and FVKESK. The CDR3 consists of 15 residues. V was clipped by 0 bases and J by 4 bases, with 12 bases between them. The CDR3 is CASSQDLGTSTEAFF. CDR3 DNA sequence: TGTGCCAGCAGCCAAGATCTAGGAACCTCCACTGAAGCTTTCTTT. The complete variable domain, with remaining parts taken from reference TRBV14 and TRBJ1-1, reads EAGVTQFPSHSVIEKGQTVTLRCDPISGHDNLYWYRRVMGKEIKFLLHFVKESKQDESGMPNNRFLAERTGGTYSTLKVQPAELEDSGVYFCASSQDLGTSTEAFFGQGTRLTVV.

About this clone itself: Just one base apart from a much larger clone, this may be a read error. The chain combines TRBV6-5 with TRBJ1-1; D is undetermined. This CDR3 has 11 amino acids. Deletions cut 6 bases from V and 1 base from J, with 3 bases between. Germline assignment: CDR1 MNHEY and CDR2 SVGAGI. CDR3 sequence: CASSSNTEAFF. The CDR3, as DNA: TGTGCCAGCAGCTCGAACACTGAAGCTTTCTTT.

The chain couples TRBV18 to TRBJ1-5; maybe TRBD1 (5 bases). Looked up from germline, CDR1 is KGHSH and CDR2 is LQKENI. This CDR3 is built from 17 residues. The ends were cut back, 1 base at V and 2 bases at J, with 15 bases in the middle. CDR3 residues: CASSPRQGGMGNQPQHF. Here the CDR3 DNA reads TGTGCCAGCTCACCACGGCAGGGTGGAATGGGCAATCAGCCCCAGCATTTT.